This is a list of T cell receptor beta chains from one sample in a study of shared clonotypes between healthy human individuals. Assay used: immunoSEQ multiplex PCR; TCRdb lists only in-frame clones, some missing. The repertoire holds around 510,000 clones, with about 80% as singletons. The specimen sequenced was PBMCs. The receptors were gathered from a woman between 40 and 50 years old in good health. Some clones in this sample may be carry-over from other donors' samples. The CDR3 runs from the conserved cysteine through the conserved F or W. The D gene is left open where the match is weak. Size values are once, few and many counts, or a class for expanded clones, and some rows have none.

TRBD1	TRBV7-9	-	TRBJ1-3	TGTGCCAGCAGTTTGGGACAGGGAAACACCATATATTTT	CASSLGQGNTIYF
TRBD1	TRBV30	few	TRBJ1-1	TGTGCCTGGAGTCCCCGGACAGGGGGCACTGAAGCTTTCTTT	CAWSPRTGGTEAFF
TRBD1	TRBV5-4	-	TRBJ1-6	TGTGCCAGCAGCTTCATCCCCGGGCGACAGGGACCGGATAATTCACCCCTCCACTTT	CASSFIPGRQGPDNSPLHF
-	TRBV7-6	-	TRBJ1-1	TGTGCCAGCAGCTTAGCGGGGCCCAACACTGAAGCTTTCTTT	CASSLAGPNTEAFF
TRBD2	TRBV14	-	TRBJ2-1	TGTGCCAGCAGCCAAATAACGGGAGGGCCATTATCCCCCTACAATGAGCAGTTCTTC	CASSQITGGPLSPYNEQFF
-	TRBV14	once	TRBJ2-1	TGTGCCAGCAGCCTCTCCCTTGGATCCTACAATGAGCAGTTCTTC	CASSLSLGSYNEQFF
TRBD1	TRBV7-8	-	TRBJ1-5	TGTGCCAGCAGCCCAAGGACAGGGAACAATCAGCCCCAGCATTTT	CASSPRTGNNQPQHF
TRBD1	TRBV7-6	-	TRBJ2-7	TGTGCCAGCAGCTTAGCCACCGGGACAGGGAGATACGAGCAGTACTTC	CASSLATGTGRYEQYF
-	TRBV7-2	once	TRBJ2-5	TGTGCCAGCAGCCCCGAGAGTGGGGGGTGGGGGACCCAGTACTTC	CASSPESGGWGTQYF
-	TRBV14	few	TRBJ2-3	TGTGCCAGCAGCCAAGATCTAGGAGATACGCAGTATTTT	CASSQDLGDTQYF
TRBD1	TRBV9	-	TRBJ1-1	TGTGCCAGCAGCGGGGGACAGACCCCTGAAGCTTTCTTT	CASSGGQTPEAFF
TRBD2	TRBV7-2	few	TRBJ2-5	TGTGCCAGCAGCTTGGGACTACTAGAGACCCAGTACTTC	CASSLGLLETQYF
TRBD2	TRBV27	-	TRBJ2-5	TGTGCCAGCAGTATCGGGACTAGCGGGAGTGGGACCCAGTACTTC	CASSIGTSGSGTQYF
TRBD2	TRBV15	-	TRBJ2-3	TGTGCCACCAGCAGAGACACTAGCGGGAGTGATACGCAGTATTTT	CATSRDTSGSDTQYF
TRBD1	TRBV27	-	TRBJ1-3	TGTGCCAGCAGACCTCAGGGGGCAAGAAACACCATATATTTT	CASRPQGARNTIYF
TRBD2	TRBV4-1	-	TRBJ2-1	TGCGCCAGCAGCACCCCGGGACTAGGGAACAATGAGCAGTTCTTC	CASSTPGLGNNEQFF